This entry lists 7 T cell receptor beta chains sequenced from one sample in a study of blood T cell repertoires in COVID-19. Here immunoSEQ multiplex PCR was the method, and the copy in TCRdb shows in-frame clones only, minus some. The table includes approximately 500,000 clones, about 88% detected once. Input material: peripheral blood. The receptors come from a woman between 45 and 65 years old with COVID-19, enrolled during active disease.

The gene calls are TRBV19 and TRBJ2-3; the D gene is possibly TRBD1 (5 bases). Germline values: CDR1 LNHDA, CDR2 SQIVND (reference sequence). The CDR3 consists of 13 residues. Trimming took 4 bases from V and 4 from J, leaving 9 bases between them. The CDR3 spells CASSTGLADTQYF. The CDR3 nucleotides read TGTGCCAGTAGTACAGGGTTAGCAGATACGCAGTATTTT.

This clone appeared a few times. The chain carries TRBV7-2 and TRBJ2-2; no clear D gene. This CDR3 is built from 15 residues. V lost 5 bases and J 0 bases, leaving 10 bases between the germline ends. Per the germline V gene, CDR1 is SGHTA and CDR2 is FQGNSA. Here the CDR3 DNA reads TGTGCCAGCAGCCGCCGACAAGCGAACACCGGGGAGCTGTTTTTT. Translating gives CASSRRQANTGELFF.

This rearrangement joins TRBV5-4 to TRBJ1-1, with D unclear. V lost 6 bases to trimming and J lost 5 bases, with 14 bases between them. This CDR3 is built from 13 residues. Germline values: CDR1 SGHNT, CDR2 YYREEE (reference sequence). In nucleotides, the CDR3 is TGTGCCAGCATCCCCAACCGGGGTACTGAAGCTTTCTTT. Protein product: CASIPNRGTEAFF.

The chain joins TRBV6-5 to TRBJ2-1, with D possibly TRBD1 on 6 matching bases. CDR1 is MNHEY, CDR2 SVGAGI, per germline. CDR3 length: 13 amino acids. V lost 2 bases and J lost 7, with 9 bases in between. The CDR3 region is CASSYRQGNEQFF. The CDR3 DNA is TGTGCCAGCAGTTACAGGCAGGGGAATGAGCAGTTCTTC.

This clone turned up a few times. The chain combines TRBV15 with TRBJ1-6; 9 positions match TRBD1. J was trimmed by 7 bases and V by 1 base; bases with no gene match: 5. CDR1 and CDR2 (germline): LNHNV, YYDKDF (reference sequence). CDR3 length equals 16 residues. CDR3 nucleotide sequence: TGTGCCACCAGCAGAGCCGGGACAGGGTCGAATTCACCCCTCCACTTT. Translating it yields CATSRAGTGSNSPLHF.

Here the CDR3 reads CASSLSGQINEKLFF. CDR3 DNA: TGTGCCAGCAGCCTTTCCGGACAGATCAATGAAAAACTGTTTTTT. The chain employs TRBV28 and TRBJ1-4; possible D gene TRBD1, 6 bases. This CDR3 is 15 amino acids long. Deletions cut 6 bases from V and 5 bases from J, with 16 bases between. Germline lookup yields CDR1 MDHEN and CDR2 SYDVKM.

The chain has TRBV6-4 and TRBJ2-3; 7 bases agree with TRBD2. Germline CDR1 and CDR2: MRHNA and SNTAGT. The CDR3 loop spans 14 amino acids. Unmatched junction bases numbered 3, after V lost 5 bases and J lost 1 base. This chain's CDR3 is CASSRGEGTDTQYF. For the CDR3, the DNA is TGTGCCAGCAGTCGGGGGGAGGGCACAGATACGCAGTATTTT.